These T cell receptor beta chains were read from a single sample in a study of vaccination effects on CD4 cells after COVID-19. These receptors are not linked to any known antigen. TCRdb's copy holds only in-frame clones and misses some; the assay was immunoSEQ multiplex PCR. The sample shows around 49,000 clones, 65% to 70% of them seen only once. Sequencing was performed on CD4+ T cells from PBMCs cultured with a peptide pool, taken before COVID-19 vaccination. All receptors derive from a human donor who had a prior SARS-CoV-2 infection. Both conserved end residues are part of each CDR3. Fields, in order: D gene, clone size, J gene, V gene, CDR3 protein, CDR3 DNA. A D gene is named only where the DNA matches it firmly. Size is omitted from some rows. Given values are once, few, many or a class for expanded clones.

d_gene: -; abundance: -; j_gene: TRBJ2-7; v_gene: TRBV10-3; CDR3aa: CAISESGGKGYEQYF; CDR3nt: TGTGCCATCAGTGAGTCTGGAGGGAAGGGCTACGAGCAGTACTTC
d_gene: -; abundance: -; j_gene: TRBJ2-2; v_gene: TRBV6-5; CDR3aa: CASSYSASDRTGELFF; CDR3nt: TGTGCCAGCAGTTACTCAGCTAGCGACCGTACCGGGGAGCTGTTTTTT
d_gene: -; abundance: few; j_gene: TRBJ1-6; v_gene: TRBV2; CDR3aa: CASRQGYNSPLHF; CDR3nt: TGTGCCAGCAGACAGGGCTATAATTCACCCCTCCACTTT
d_gene: -; abundance: -; j_gene: TRBJ2-1; v_gene: TRBV6-2/TRBV6-3; CDR3aa: CASSYRPFGEYNEQFF; CDR3nt: TGTGCCAGCAGTTACAGGCCCTTCGGGGAATACAATGAGCAGTTCTTC
d_gene: TRBD2; abundance: -; j_gene: TRBJ2-3; v_gene: TRBV7-2; CDR3aa: CASSLVASGRATDTQYF; CDR3nt: TGTGCCAGCAGCTTAGTGGCTAGCGGGAGGGCCACAGATACGCAGTATTTT
d_gene: TRBD2; abundance: -; j_gene: TRBJ2-1; v_gene: TRBV5-4; CDR3aa: CASSPGGAYNEQFF; CDR3nt: TGTGCCAGCAGCCCCGGGGGGGCCTACAATGAGCAGTTCTTC
d_gene: TRBD2; abundance: -; j_gene: TRBJ2-2; v_gene: TRBV4-1; CDR3aa: CASSPQLAGDTGELFF; CDR3nt: TGCGCCAGCAGCCCCCAACTAGCGGGAGACACCGGGGAGCTGTTTTTT
d_gene: -; abundance: -; j_gene: TRBJ2-2; v_gene: TRBV5-1; CDR3aa: CASSLIQNTGELFF; CDR3nt: TGCGCCAGCAGCTTGATCCAGAACACCGGGGAGCTGTTTTTT
d_gene: TRBD2; abundance: -; j_gene: TRBJ2-7; v_gene: TRBV6-6; CDR3aa: CASKAGSGVIYEQYF; CDR3nt: TGTGCCAGCAAAGCAGGTAGCGGGGTGATCTACGAGCAGTACTTC
d_gene: -; abundance: -; j_gene: TRBJ1-2; v_gene: TRBV12-3/TRBV12-4; CDR3aa: CASSYGRNYGYTF; CDR3nt: TGTGCCAGCAGTTACGGACGAAACTATGGCTACACCTTC
d_gene: TRBD1; abundance: -; j_gene: TRBJ2-7; v_gene: TRBV7-2; CDR3aa: CASSFGDRGYEQYF; CDR3nt: TGTGCCAGCAGCTTCGGCGACAGGGGCTACGAGCAGTACTTC
d_gene: -; abundance: once; j_gene: TRBJ2-2; v_gene: TRBV7-2; CDR3aa: CASSSSGVAGELFF; CDR3nt: TGTGCCAGCAGCTCCTCCGGGGTTGCCGGGGAGCTGTTTTTT
d_gene: TRBD1; abundance: -; j_gene: TRBJ1-1; v_gene: TRBV5-1; CDR3aa: CASSLLGQGTEAFF; CDR3nt: TGCGCCAGCAGCCTCCTCGGACAGGGAACTGAAGCTTTCTTT
d_gene: TRBD1; abundance: -; j_gene: TRBJ2-7; v_gene: TRBV19; CDR3aa: CASSARGPGEQYF; CDR3nt: TGTGCCAGTAGTGCCAGGGGGCCGGGCGAGCAGTACTTC
d_gene: -; abundance: -; j_gene: TRBJ2-7; v_gene: TRBV5-1; CDR3aa: CASSLGPTVRGRDEQYF; CDR3nt: TGCGCCAGCAGCTTGGGGCCGACTGTGAGGGGCCGAGACGAGCAGTACTTC
d_gene: -; abundance: -; j_gene: TRBJ2-5; v_gene: TRBV9; CDR3aa: CASSVAEGVYQETQYF; CDR3nt: TGTGCCAGCAGCGTAGCCGAGGGGGTGTACCAAGAGACCCAGTACTTC
d_gene: -; abundance: -; j_gene: TRBJ1-5; v_gene: TRBV2; CDR3aa: CASSGGNQPQHF; CDR3nt: TGTGCCAGCAGTGGGGGGAATCAGCCCCAGCATTTT
d_gene: -; abundance: -; j_gene: TRBJ2-7; v_gene: TRBV5-5; CDR3aa: CASSFRDGLYEQYF; CDR3nt: TGTGCCAGCAGCTTCAGGGACGGCCTCTACGAGCAGTACTTC
d_gene: -; abundance: -; j_gene: TRBJ2-5; v_gene: TRBV7-2; CDR3aa: CASSSQGRGGETQYF; CDR3nt: TGTGCCAGCAGCTCACAGGGGAGGGGAGGGGAGACCCAGTACTTC
d_gene: -; abundance: -; j_gene: TRBJ2-1; v_gene: TRBV6-5; CDR3aa: CASSSVTVYNEQFF; CDR3nt: TGTGCCAGCAGTTCCGTGACAGTTTACAATGAGCAGTTCTTC
d_gene: -; abundance: -; j_gene: TRBJ2-2; v_gene: TRBV18; CDR3aa: CASSPRGLRNTGELFF; CDR3nt: TGTGCCAGCTCACCCCGGGGGCTTCGGAACACCGGGGAGCTGTTTTTT
d_gene: TRBD2; abundance: -; j_gene: TRBJ2-5; v_gene: TRBV7-9; CDR3aa: CASSLERLAGAETQYF; CDR3nt: TGTGCCAGCAGCTTAGAGCGGCTAGCGGGAGCAGAGACCCAGTACTTC
d_gene: -; abundance: few; j_gene: TRBJ1-4; v_gene: TRBV18; CDR3aa: CASSPRQATNEKLFF; CDR3nt: TGTGCCAGCTCACCACGGCAGGCAACTAATGAAAAACTGTTTTTT
d_gene: -; abundance: few; j_gene: TRBJ1-6; v_gene: TRBV30; CDR3aa: CAWEKGTNSPLHF; CDR3nt: TGTGCCTGGGAAAAGGGAACAAATTCACCCCTCCACTTT
d_gene: TRBD1; abundance: -; j_gene: TRBJ2-5; v_gene: TRBV7-7; CDR3aa: CASSSLTGAETQYF; CDR3nt: TGTGCTAGCAGCTCGCTTACAGGGGCAGAGACCCAGTACTTC
d_gene: -; abundance: -; j_gene: TRBJ1-1; v_gene: TRBV5-4; CDR3aa: CASSSRHDSMNTEAFF; CDR3nt: TGTGCCAGCAGCTCTAGACATGACAGCATGAACACTGAAGCTTTCTTT
d_gene: TRBD2; abundance: once; j_gene: TRBJ2-7; v_gene: TRBV4-2; CDR3aa: CASSPGGTSGYYEQYF; CDR3nt: TGTGCCAGCAGCCCCGGCGGGACTAGCGGTTACTACGAGCAGTACTTC
d_gene: -; abundance: -; j_gene: TRBJ1-3; v_gene: TRBV3-1/TRBV3-2; CDR3aa: CASSQGQPSGNTIYF; CDR3nt: TGTGCCAGCAGCCAAGGACAACCCTCTGGAAACACCATATATTTT